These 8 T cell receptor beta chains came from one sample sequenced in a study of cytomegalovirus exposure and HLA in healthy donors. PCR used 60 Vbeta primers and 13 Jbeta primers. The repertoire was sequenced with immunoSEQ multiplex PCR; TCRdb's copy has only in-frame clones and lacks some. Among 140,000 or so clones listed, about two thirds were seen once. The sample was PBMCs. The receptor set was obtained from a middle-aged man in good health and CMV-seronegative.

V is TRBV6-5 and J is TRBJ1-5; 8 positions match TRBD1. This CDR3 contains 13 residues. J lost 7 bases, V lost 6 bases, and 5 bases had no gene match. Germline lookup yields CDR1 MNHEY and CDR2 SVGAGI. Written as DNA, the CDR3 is TGTGCCAGCAGCAGGACAGGGTACCAGCCCCAGCATTTT. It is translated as CASSRTGYQPQHF.

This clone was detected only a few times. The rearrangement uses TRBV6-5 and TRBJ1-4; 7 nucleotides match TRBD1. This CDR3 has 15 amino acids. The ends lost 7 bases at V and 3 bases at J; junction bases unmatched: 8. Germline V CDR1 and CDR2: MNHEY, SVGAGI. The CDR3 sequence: CASTSGGEPNEKLFF. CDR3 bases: TGTGCCAGCACTTCAGGGGGTGAACCTAATGAAAAACTGTTTTTT.

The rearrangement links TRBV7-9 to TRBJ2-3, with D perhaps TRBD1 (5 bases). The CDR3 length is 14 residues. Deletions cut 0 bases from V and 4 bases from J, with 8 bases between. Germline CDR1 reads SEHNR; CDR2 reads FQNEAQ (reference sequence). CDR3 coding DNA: TGTGCCAGCAGCTTAGCCCAGGGCGCAGATACGCAGTATTTT. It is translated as CASSLAQGADTQYF. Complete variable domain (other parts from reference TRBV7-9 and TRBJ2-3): DTGVSQNPRHKITKRGQNVTFRCDPISEHNRLYWYRQTLGQGPEFLTYFQNEAQLEKSRLLSDRFSAERPKGSFSTLEIQRTEQGDSAMYLCASSLAQGADTQYFGPGTRLTVL.

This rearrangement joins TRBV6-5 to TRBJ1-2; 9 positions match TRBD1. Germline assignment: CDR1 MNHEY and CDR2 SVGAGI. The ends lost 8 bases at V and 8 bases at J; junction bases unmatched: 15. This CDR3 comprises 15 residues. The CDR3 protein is CASFPSGTGPKGYTF. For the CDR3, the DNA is TGTGCCAGCTTTCCGTCCGGGACAGGGCCAAAAGGCTACACCTTC.

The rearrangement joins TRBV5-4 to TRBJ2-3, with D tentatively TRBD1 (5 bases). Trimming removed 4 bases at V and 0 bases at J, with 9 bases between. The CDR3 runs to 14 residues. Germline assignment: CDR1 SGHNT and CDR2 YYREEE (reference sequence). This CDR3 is CASSPRQSTDTQYF. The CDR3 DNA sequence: TGTGCCAGCAGCCCACGACAGAGCACAGATACGCAGTATTTT.

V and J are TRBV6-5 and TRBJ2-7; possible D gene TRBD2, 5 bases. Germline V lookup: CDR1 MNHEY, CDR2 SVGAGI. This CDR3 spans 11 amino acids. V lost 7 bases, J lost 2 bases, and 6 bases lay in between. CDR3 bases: TGTGCCAGCACCGGGACCTACGAGCAGTACTTC. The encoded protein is CASTGTYEQYF.

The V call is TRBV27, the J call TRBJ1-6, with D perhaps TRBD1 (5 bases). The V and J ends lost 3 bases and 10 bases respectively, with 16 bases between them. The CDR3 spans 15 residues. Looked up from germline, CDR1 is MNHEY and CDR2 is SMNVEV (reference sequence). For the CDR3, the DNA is TGTGCCAGCAGTTTTCGGGGGAGAGATAGGTCACCCCTCCACTTT. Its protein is CASSFRGRDRSPLHF.

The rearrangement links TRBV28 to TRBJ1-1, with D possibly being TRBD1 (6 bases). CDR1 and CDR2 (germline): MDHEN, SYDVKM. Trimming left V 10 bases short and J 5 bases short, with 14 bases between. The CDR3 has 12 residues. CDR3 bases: TGTGCCACCTTAGGGGGGGGAACTGAAGCTTTCTTT. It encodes CATLGGGTEAFF.